A single sample gave rise to the 27 T cell receptor beta chains below, sequenced in a study of T cell responses to AZD1222 COVID-19 vaccine. TCRdb keeps only in-frame clones here, not all; method: immunoSEQ multiplex PCR. The sample includes 90,000 to 120,000 clones, about 86% seen only once; the top ten take around 3.2%. Sequenced here: peripheral blood, sampled on day 0 of AZD1222 vaccination. The origin of the receptors is an adult in good health.

The chain joins TRBV14 to TRBJ2-5; 7 bases fit TRBD1. The germline V gene has CDR1 SGHDN and CDR2 FVKESK. The CDR3 has 15 amino acids. V shed 1 base and J 2 bases; nucleotides not matched to a gene: 4. The CDR3 is CASSQAPGGQETQYF. The CDR3, as DNA: TGTGCCAGCAGCCAAGCGCCAGGGGGACAAGAGACCCAGTACTTC.

The rearrangement uses TRBV7-9 and TRBJ1-1, with D possibly matching TRBD1 (6 bases). The germline V and J ends were trimmed by 1 base and 5 bases, with 11 bases remaining between them. Germline V gives CDR1 SEHNR, CDR2 FQNEAQ (reference sequence). There are 14 residues in the CDR3. CDR3 DNA: TGTGCCAGCAGCTTAGGGGGGGCTGGTACTGAAGCTTTCTTT. Its translation is CASSLGGAGTEAFF.

The V call is TRBV2, the J call TRBJ1-5; D uncertain. Germline assignment: CDR1 SNHLY and CDR2 FYNNEI. The ends were cut back, 4 bases at V and 4 bases at J, with 17 bases in the middle. The CDR3 has 16 residues. The CDR3 DNA sequence: TGTGCCAGCAGTGGCGTGATGGTCTTGTTGAATCAGCCCCAGCATTTT. This encodes CASSGVMVLLNQPQHF.

This sequence joins TRBV5-1 and TRBJ2-7; D not resolved. Per the germline V gene, CDR1 is SGHRS and CDR2 is YFSETQ. The CDR3 has 13 amino acids. The germline V and J ends were trimmed by 0 bases and 3 bases, with 7 bases remaining between them. The CDR3 sequence: CASSLVPSYEQYF. The CDR3 bases are TGCGCCAGCAGCTTGGTTCCAAGCTACGAGCAGTACTTC.

This sequence joins TRBV2 and TRBJ2-1; weak D call: TRBD1 (6 bases). Germline CDR1 and CDR2: SNHLY and FYNNEI. Trimming cost V 0 bases and J 10 bases, with 13 bases left between them. The CDR3 has 14 residues. The CDR3 is CASSEARGDGEQFF. DNA for the CDR3: TGTGCCAGCAGTGAAGCCAGGGGAGATGGAGAGCAGTTCTTC.

V gene TRBV7-9 combines with J gene TRBJ1-3; no firm D call. CDR1 is SEHNR, CDR2 FQNEAQ, per germline (reference sequence). The CDR3 covers 13 residues. V was trimmed by 5 bases and J by 3 bases, leaving 8 bases between them. CDR3 coding DNA: TGTGCCAGCAGCCCTCTCAGTGGAAACACCATATATTTT. It encodes CASSPLSGNTIYF.

The gene calls are TRBV7-2 and TRBJ2-7; D gene uncertain. V dropped 2 bases and J dropped 0 bases, with 8 bases sitting between them. Germline assignment: CDR1 SGHTA and CDR2 FQGNSA. This CDR3 spans 14 amino acids. CDR3 bases: TGTGCCAGCAGCTTATACATTAGCTCCTACGAGCAGTACTTC. This gives the protein CASSLYISSYEQYF.

The DNA for the CDR3 is TGTGCCAGCAGCTCACGACAGGGGCTCAGCACAGATACGCAGTATTTT. Amino acids: CASSSRQGLSTDTQYF. The chain uses TRBV11-3 and TRBJ2-3; 8 bases agree with TRBD1. Unmatched junction bases numbered 6, after V lost 4 bases and J lost 0 bases. The CDR3 covers 16 residues. The germline gives CDR1 SGHNT, CDR2 YENEEA.

This chain connects TRBV6-2 or TRBV6-3 to TRBJ2-2; the D is unclear. The V gene lost 2 bases and the J gene lost 7 bases, with 2 bases spanning the gap. Looked up from germline, CDR1 is MNHEY and CDR2 is SVGEGT. The CDR3 length is 11 residues. This chain's CDR3 is CASSYLGELFF. In nucleotides, the CDR3 is TGTGCCAGCAGTTACCTCGGGGAGCTGTTTTTT.

The V and J genes are TRBV27 and TRBJ2-3, with D tentatively TRBD1 (6 bases). Trimming stripped 5 bases from V and 6 bases from J, with 12 bases between. Germline V CDR1 and CDR2: MNHEY, SMNVEV (reference sequence). The CDR3 totals 13 residues. CDR3 nucleotide sequence: TGTGCCAGCAGTAGATCAGGGGAGGATACGCAGTATTTT. It codes for CASSRSGEDTQYF.

The rearrangement links TRBV3-1 (or the pseudogene TRBV3-2) to TRBJ2-3, with D possibly being TRBD1 or TRBD2 (5 bases each). V was pared by 3 bases and J by 4 bases, with 11 bases between. The germline V gene encodes CDR1 LGHDT and CDR2 YNNKEL (reference sequence). This CDR3 contains 14 residues. The CDR3: CASSQTGTSDTQYF. For the CDR3, the DNA is TGTGCCAGCAGCCAGACCGGGACCTCAGATACGCAGTATTTT.

The J gene is TRBJ1-4, the V gene TRBV10-3; D is possibly TRBD1 (6 bases). Trimming took 0 bases from V and 0 from J, leaving 14 bases between them. Germline CDR1 reads ENHRY; CDR2 reads SYGVKD. There are 18 residues in the CDR3. The CDR3 coding sequence is TGTGCCATCAGTGAGTCGAAGGGGGAGCTCGCAACTAATGAAAAACTGTTTTTT. This gives the protein CAISESKGELATNEKLFF.

The chain combines TRBV3-1 (or the pseudogene TRBV3-2) with TRBJ1-3; D might be TRBD1 (6 bases). V lost 5 bases and J 0 bases, leaving 14 bases between the germline ends. Germline loops: CDR1 LGHDT, CDR2 YNNKEL (reference sequence). CDR3 size: 16 residues. CDR3 DNA: TGTGCCAGCAGCTACCGGACAGACAACTCTGGAAACACCATATATTTT. Its translation is CASSYRTDNSGNTIYF.

The chain combines TRBV2 with TRBJ1-1; no clear D. This CDR3 comprises 13 residues. V was clipped by 4 bases and J by 4 bases, with 10 bases between them. Germline values: CDR1 SNHLY, CDR2 FYNNEI. Here the CDR3 reads CASSGEGFTEAFF. The CDR3, as DNA: TGTGCCAGCAGTGGGGAGGGTTTCACTGAAGCTTTCTTT.

This chain uses TRBV28 with TRBJ1-4; the match to TRBD1 covers 9 bases. Germline V lookup: CDR1 MDHEN, CDR2 SYDVKM. V trimming: 2 bases; J trimming: 8 bases; junction bases outside the gene matches: 6. CDR3 size: 15 residues. In nucleotides, the CDR3 is TGTGCCAGCAGTTTAATCGGACAGGGGAGCGAAAAACTGTTTTTT. As protein: CASSLIGQGSEKLFF.

The J gene is TRBJ2-7, the V gene TRBV27; a weak D match, TRBD1 (6 bases). CDR3 length: 12 residues. Germline values: CDR1 MNHEY, CDR2 SMNVEV (reference sequence). Trimming pared 1 base from V and 6 bases from J, leaving 7 bases between. For the CDR3, the DNA is TGTGCCAGCAGTTTATTGGGGGCCGAGCAGTACTTC. Translating it yields CASSLLGAEQYF.

This rearrangement joins TRBV9 to TRBJ1-5; no clear D gene. Trimming stripped 0 bases from V and 3 bases from J, with 10 bases between. Germline CDR1 reads SGDLS; CDR2 reads YYNGEE. The CDR3 length is 15 residues. CDR3 nucleotides: TGTGCCAGCAGCGTAGATTCGTCAGACAATCAGCCCCAGCATTTT. Translated: CASSVDSSDNQPQHF.

The genes are TRBV13 and TRBJ2-7; 8 positions agree with TRBD2. Germline values: CDR1 PRHDT, CDR2 FYEKMQ (reference sequence). Unmatched junction bases numbered 6, after V lost 5 bases and J lost 3 bases. CDR3 size: 14 residues. The CDR3 is CASSLRGGDYEQYF. CDR3 coding DNA: TGTGCCAGCAGCCTCCGGGGGGGTGACTACGAGCAGTACTTC.

This clone has only a few counts. V and J are TRBV6-1 and TRBJ1-2, with D possibly being TRBD1 (5 bases). With 3 bases removed from V and 7 bases from J, the gap between germline ends came to 12 bases. Germline CDR1 reads MNHNS; CDR2 reads SASEGT. There are 13 residues in the CDR3. The CDR3 DNA reads TGTGCCAGCAGTGAGGGGGGAGACCGTGGCTACACCTTC. Its translation: CASSEGGDRGYTF.

V usage is TRBV18 and J usage is TRBJ1-6, with 7 bases lining up with TRBD1. Germline lookup yields CDR1 KGHSH and CDR2 LQKENI. This CDR3 has 15 residues. Losses at the gene ends were 6 bases for V and 9 bases for J; bases not matched to a gene: 11. This CDR3 reads CASSPSTGIFSPLHF. In nucleotides, the CDR3 is TGTGCCAGCTCTCCCTCGACAGGGATATTTTCACCCCTCCACTTT.

On this clone itself: The junction shows a germline mismatch at one end, possibly a read error. The chain links TRBV12-3 or TRBV12-4 to TRBJ2-5, with D tentatively TRBD2 (5 bases). CDR3 length: 13 amino acids. As DNA, the CDR3 is TGTGCCAGCAGCTTAGGGAGCTTGGGGACCCAGTACTTC. Protein: CASSLGSLGTQYF.

The rearrangement links TRBV10-3 to TRBJ2-7; perhaps TRBD1 as D (5 bases). Germline V gene lookup returns CDR1 ENHRY and CDR2 SYGVKD. Trimming stripped 1 base from V and 2 bases from J, with 12 bases between. The CDR3 runs 15 residues. In DNA form, the CDR3 reads TGTGCCATCAGTGAGTGGGGCGGAGCAACCTACGAGCAGTACTTC. This codes for CAISEWGGATYEQYF.

The V gene is TRBV11-2, the J gene TRBJ2-5; 11 positions match TRBD2. V was pared by 1 base and J by 5 bases, with 3 bases of the junction left unmatched. Germline V gives CDR1 SGHAT, CDR2 FQNNGV. The CDR3 totals 15 residues. The DNA for the CDR3 is TGTGCCAGCAGCTTAGTGGCTAGCGGGGGGGAGACCCAGTACTTC. Amino acid sequence: CASSLVASGGETQYF.

The chain couples TRBV30 to TRBJ1-4; TRBD1 might be the D (5 bases). The CDR3 runs 13 residues. Germline V CDR1 and CDR2: GTSNPN, SVGIG (reference sequence). Here the CDR3 reads CASQGGFNEKLFF. The CDR3 DNA sequence: TGTGCTTCCCAGGGCGGGTTTAATGAAAAACTGTTTTTT.

This chain joins TRBV4-3 and TRBJ1-4; D not certain. The CDR3 is 14 amino acids. Germline assignment: CDR1 LGHNA and CDR2 YSLEER. Trimming removed 0 bases from V and 6 bases from J, with 8 bases in between. The CDR3: CASSQDLGYEKLFF. The CDR3 region has the DNA TGCGCCAGCAGCCAAGATCTTGGTTATGAAAAACTGTTTTTT.

V and J are TRBV5-6 and TRBJ2-7, with a weak D call TRBD2 (6 bases). CDR1 is SGHDT, CDR2 YYEEEE, per germline. Trimming left V 4 bases short and J 1 base short, with 12 bases between. The CDR3 is made up of 14 amino acids. The CDR3 is CASSPDGGSYEQYF. For the CDR3, the DNA is TGTGCCAGCAGCCCCGACGGGGGTTCCTACGAGCAGTACTTC. The full variable domain, its missing parts supplied by reference TRBV5-6 and TRBJ2-7, is DAGVTQSPTHLIKTRGQQVTLRCSPKSGHDTVSWYQQALGQGPQFIFQYYEEEERQRGNFPDRFSGHQFPNYSSELNVNALLLGDSALYLCASSPDGGSYEQYFGPGTRLTVT.

This chain uses TRBV7-3 with TRBJ1-3, with D possibly being TRBD1 (5 bases). CDR3 length: 14 amino acids. V lost 5 bases to trimming and J lost 6 bases, with 14 bases between them. Germline V gene data show CDR1 as SGHTA and CDR2 as FQGTGA. CDR3 protein: CASSPGGFENTIYF. CDR3 DNA: TGTGCCAGCAGCCCGGGGGGGTTCGAAAACACCATATATTTT.